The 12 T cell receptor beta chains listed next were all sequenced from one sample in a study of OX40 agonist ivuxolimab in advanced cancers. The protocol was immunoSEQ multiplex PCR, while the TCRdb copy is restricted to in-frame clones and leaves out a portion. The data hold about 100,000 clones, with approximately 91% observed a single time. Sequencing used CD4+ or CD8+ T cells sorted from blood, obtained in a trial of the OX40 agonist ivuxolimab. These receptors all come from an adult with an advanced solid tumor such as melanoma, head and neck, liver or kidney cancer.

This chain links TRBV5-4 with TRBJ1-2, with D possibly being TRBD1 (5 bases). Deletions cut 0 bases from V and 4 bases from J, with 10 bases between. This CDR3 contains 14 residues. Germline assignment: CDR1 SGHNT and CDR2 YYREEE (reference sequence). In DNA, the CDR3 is TGTGCCAGCAGCTTGGCCCAGGGAAGCTATGGCTACACCTTC. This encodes CASSLAQGSYGYTF.

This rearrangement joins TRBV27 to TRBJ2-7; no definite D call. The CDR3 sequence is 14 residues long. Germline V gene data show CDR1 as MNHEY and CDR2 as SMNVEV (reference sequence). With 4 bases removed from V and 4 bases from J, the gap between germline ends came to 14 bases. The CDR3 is CASSSLSVRYEQYF. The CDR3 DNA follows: TGTGCCAGCAGTTCCCTATCCGTAAGGTACGAGCAGTACTTC.

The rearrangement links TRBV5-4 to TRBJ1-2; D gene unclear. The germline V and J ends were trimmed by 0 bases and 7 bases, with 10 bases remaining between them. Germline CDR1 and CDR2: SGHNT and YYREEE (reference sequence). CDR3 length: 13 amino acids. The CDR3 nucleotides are TGTGCCAGCAGCTTGGGGACCCGGGCTGGCTACACCTTC. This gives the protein CASSLGTRAGYTF.

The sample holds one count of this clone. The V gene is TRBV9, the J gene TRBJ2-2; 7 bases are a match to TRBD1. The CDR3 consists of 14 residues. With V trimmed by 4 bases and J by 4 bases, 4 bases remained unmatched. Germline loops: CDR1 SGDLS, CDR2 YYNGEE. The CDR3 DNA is TGTGCCAGCAGCATTACAGGGGTCACCGGGGAGCTGTTTTTT. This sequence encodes CASSITGVTGELFF.

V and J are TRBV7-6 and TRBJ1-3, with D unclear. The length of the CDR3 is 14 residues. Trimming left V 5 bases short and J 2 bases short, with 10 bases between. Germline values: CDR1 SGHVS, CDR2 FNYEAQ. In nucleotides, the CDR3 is TGTGCCAGCAGCCGAACGGCGCCTGGAAACACCATATATTTT. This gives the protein CASSRTAPGNTIYF.

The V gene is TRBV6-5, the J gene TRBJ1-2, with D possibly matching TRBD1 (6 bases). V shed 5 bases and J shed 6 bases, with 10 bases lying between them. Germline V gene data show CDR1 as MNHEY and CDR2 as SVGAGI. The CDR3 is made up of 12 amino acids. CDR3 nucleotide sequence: TGTGCCAGCAGTAATGGGGGGCATGGCTACACCTTC. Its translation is CASSNGGHGYTF.

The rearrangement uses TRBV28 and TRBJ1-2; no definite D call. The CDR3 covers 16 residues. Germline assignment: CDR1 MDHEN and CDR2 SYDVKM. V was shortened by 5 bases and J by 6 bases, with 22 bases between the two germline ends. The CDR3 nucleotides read TGTGCCAGCAGTCCCAGCGGGGTAGGACGCGGAGATGGCTACACCTTC. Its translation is CASSPSGVGRGDGYTF.

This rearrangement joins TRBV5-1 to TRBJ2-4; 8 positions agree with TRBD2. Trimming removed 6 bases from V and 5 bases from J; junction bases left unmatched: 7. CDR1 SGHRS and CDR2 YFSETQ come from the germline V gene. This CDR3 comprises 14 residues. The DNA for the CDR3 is TGCGCCAGCACCCGGCGGGGGGCCGAAAACATTCAGTACTTC. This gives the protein CASTRRGAENIQYF.

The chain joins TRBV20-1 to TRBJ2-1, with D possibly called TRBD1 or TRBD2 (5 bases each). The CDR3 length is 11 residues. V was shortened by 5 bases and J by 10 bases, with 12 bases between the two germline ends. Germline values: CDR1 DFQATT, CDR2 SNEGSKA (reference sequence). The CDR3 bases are TGCAGTGCTGTGGGGGTCCGGGAGCAGTTCTTC. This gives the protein CSAVGVREQFF.

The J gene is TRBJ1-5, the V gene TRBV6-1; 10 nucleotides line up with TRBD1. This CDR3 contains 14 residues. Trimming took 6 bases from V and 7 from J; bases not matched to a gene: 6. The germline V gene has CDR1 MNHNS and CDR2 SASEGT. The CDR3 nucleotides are TGTGCCAGCAGCGGGACAGGGGTGTACCAGCCCCAGCATTTT. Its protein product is CASSGTGVYQPQHF.

CDR3 sequence: CASSRSRGETQYF. The CDR3 nucleotides are TGTGCCAGTAGTAGGTCCAGGGGAGAGACCCAGTACTTC. The chain uses TRBV19 and TRBJ2-5; a possible D gene is TRBD1 (6 bases). The CDR3 totals 13 residues. V lost 4 bases and J 4 bases, leaving 10 bases between the germline ends. CDR1 and CDR2 from the germline V gene are LNHDA and SQIVND (reference sequence). Combining the CDR3 with reference TRBV19 and TRBJ2-5 gives the whole variable domain DGGITQSPKYLFRKEGQNVTLSCEQNLNHDAMYWYRQDPGQGLRLIYYSQIVNDFQKGDIAEGYSVSREKKESFPLTVTSAQKNPTAFYLCASSRSRGETQYFGPGTRLLVL.

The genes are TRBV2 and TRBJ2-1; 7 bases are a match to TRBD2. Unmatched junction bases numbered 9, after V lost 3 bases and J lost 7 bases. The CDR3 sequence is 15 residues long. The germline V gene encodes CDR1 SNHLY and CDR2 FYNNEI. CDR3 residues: CASSDSGGGRNEQFF. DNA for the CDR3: TGTGCCAGCAGTGACAGTGGCGGGGGAAGGAATGAGCAGTTCTTC.